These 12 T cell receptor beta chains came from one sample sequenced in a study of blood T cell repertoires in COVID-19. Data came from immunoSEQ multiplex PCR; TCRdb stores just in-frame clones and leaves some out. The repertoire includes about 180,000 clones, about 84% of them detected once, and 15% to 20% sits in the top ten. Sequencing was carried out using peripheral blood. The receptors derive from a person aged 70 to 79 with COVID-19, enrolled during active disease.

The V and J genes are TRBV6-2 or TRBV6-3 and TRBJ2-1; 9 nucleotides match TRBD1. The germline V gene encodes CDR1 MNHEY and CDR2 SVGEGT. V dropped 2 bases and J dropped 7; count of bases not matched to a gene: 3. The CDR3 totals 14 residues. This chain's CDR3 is CASSYGTGRNEQFF. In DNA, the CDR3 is TGTGCCAGCAGTTACGGGACAGGGAGGAATGAGCAGTTCTTC.

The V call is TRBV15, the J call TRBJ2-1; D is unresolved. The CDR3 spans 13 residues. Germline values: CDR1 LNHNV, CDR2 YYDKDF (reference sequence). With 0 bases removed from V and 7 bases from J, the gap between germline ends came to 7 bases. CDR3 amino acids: CATSRDRRNEQFF. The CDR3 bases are TGTGCCACCAGCAGAGATCGGCGGAATGAGCAGTTCTTC. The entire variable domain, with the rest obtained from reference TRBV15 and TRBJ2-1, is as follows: DAMVIQNPRYQVTQFGKPVTLSCSQTLNHNVMYWYQQKSSQAPKLLFHYYDKDFNNEADTPDNFQSRRPNTSFCFLDIRSPGLGDTAMYLCATSRDRRNEQFFGPGTRLTVL.

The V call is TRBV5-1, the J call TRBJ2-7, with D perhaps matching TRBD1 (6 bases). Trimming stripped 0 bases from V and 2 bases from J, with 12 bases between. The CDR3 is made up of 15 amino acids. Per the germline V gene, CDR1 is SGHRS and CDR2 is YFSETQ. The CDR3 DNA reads TGCGCCAGCAGCTTGGTCTCAGGGGCGACCTACGAGCAGTACTTC. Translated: CASSLVSGATYEQYF.

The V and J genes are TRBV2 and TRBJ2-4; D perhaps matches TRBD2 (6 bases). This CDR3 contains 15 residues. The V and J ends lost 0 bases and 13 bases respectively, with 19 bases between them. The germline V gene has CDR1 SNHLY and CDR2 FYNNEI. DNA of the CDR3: TGTGCCAGCAGTGAAGCGCTTCGGCGGGGTAGGAGACAGTACTTC. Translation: CASSEALRRGRRQYF. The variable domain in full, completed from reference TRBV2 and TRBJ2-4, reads EPEVTQTPSHQVTQMGQEVILRCVPISNHLYFYWYRQILGQKVEFLVSFYNNEISEKSEIFDDQFSVERPDGSNFTLKIRSTKLEDSAMYFCASSEALRRGRRQYFGAGTRLSVL.

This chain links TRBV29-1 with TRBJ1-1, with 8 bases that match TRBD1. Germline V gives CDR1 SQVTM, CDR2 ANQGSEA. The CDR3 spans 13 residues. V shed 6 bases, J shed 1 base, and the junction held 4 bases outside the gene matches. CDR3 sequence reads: CSVSDRGNTEAFF. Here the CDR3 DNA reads TGCAGCGTCTCCGACAGGGGGAACACTGAAGCTTTCTTT. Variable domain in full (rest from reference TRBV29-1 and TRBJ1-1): SAVISQKPSRDICQRGTSLTIQCQVDSQVTMMFWYRQQPGQSLTLIATANQGSEATYESGFVIDKFPISRPNLTFSTLTVSNMSPEDSSIYLCSVSDRGNTEAFFGQGTRLTVV.

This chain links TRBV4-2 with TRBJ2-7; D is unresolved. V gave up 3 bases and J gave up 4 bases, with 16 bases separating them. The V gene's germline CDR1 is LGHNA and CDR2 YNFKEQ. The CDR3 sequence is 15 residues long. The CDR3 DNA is TGTGCCAGCAGCCACCAGGTGTCCACCTTGTACGAGCAGTACTTC. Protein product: CASSHQVSTLYEQYF.

The DNA for the CDR3 is TGTGCCACCAGCAGAGAACTCCAAGAGACCCAGTACTTC. This codes for CATSRELQETQYF. The chain has TRBV15 and TRBJ2-5, with no clear D. Germline V lookup: CDR1 LNHNV, CDR2 YYDKDF (reference sequence). Trimming cost V 0 bases and J 1 base, with 3 bases left between them. CDR3 size: 13 residues.

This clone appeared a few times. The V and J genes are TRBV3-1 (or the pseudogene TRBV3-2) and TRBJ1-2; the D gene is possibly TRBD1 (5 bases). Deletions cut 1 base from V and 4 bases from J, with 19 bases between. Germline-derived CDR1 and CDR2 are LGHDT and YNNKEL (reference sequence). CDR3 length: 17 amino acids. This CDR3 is CASSQGSLGAMAYGYTF. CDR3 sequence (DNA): TGTGCCAGCAGCCAAGGATCCCTAGGGGCCATGGCCTATGGCTACACCTTC.

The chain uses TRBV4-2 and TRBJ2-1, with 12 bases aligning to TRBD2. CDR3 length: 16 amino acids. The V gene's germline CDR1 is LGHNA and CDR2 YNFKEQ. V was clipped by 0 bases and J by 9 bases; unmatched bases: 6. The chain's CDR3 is CASSQETSGSWLEQFF. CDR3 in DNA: TGTGCCAGCAGCCAAGAGACTAGCGGGAGTTGGCTTGAGCAGTTCTTC.

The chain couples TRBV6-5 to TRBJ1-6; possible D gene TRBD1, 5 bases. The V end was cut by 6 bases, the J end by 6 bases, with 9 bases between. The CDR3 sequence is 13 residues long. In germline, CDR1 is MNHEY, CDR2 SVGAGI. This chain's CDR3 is CASRRQGNSPLHF. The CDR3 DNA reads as TGTGCCAGCAGGAGGCAGGGTAATTCACCCCTCCACTTT.

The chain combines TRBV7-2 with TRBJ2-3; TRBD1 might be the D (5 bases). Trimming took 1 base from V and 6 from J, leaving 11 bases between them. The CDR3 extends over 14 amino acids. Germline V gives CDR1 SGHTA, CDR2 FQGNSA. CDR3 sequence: CASSLVGPPDTQYF. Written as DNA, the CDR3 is TGTGCCAGCAGCTTAGTGGGGCCCCCTGATACGCAGTATTTT.

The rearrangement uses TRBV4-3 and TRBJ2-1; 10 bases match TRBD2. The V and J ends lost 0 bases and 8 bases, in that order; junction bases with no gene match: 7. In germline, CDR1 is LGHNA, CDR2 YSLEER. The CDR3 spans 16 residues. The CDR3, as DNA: TGCGCCAGCAGCCAAGATTCAGCGGGAGGGCGGGATGAGCAGTTCTTC. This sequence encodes CASSQDSAGGRDEQFF.